This entry describes one T cell receptor (beta chain). Its antigen is currently unknown. This entry comes from a study of shared clonotypes between healthy human individuals. Study observations and caveats: A handful of donors showed sharing of around 5.3% of naive CD4 clonotypes. Clonotype sharing among donors, it was expected, would be affected by sequencing depth.

Germline-derived CDR1 and CDR2 are MNHNS and SASEGT. The V end was cut by 4 bases, the J end by 1 base, with 5 bases between. The CDR3 runs 13 residues. Researchers ran the assay at a deep level. The authors loaded around 190 ng DNA, 25,000 to 30,000 T cell genomes, into sorted-subset replicate PCRs. Assay: immunoSEQ multiplex PCR; the TCRdb copy retains only in-frame clones and omits some. The table includes roughly 2.5 million clones, more than 90% detected once. The sequencing sample was made of naive CD4+ T cells sorted from blood. The subset was: CD45RA+ positively selected. The chain is built from TRBV6-1 and TRBJ2-1; D is perhaps TRBD1 (5 bases). The clonotype comes from a man between 18 and 29 years old in good health. CDR3 nucleotide sequence: TGTGCCAGCAGTGGACAGTCCTACAATGAGCAGTTCTTC. It is translated as CASSGQSYNEQFF.